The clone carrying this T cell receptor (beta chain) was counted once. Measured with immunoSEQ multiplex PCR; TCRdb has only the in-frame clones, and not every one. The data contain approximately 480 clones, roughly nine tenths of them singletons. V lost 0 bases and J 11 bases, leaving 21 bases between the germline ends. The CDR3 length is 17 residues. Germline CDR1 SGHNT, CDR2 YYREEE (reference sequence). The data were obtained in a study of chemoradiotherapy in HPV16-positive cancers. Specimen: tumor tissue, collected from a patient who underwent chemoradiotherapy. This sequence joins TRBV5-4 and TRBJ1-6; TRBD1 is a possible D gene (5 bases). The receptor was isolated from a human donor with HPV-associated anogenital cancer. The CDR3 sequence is CASSLAIGAVWRTPLHF. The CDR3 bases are TGTGCCAGCAGCTTGGCTATAGGGGCAGTTTGGAGGACACCCCTCCACTTT.